The sequence of this T cell receptor beta chain was determined in a study of blood T cell repertoires in COVID-19 (dated by TCRdb to 2019 to 2021). At the level of the whole study: The collaborator samples originated in the United States, Italy and Spain and spanned the acute and convalescent phases of COVID-19. Deeply sampled blood TCRbeta repertoires from subjects exposed to, actively infected with, or recovered from COVID-19 were included in the dataset. Where available, HLA class I and class II types were obtained from metadata supplied by the sample provider rather than from assay-based typing. Samples came from the ongoing ImmuneRACE study (first 160 participants) plus 1,254 subjects from 6 global collaborators. The repertoires were released in a freely available public database intended as a resource for research on the immune response to SARS-CoV-2. Nearly every sample came with metadata listing a de-identified subject ID, COVID-19 status, age in years and sex. The prospective study material was composed of cDNA or gDNA derived from T cells, B-cell-depleted T cells, or PBMCs. Beyond this particular receptor, the publication reports: The quantity of clinical and demographic metadata differed by source and by participant and was supplied without curation.

Collaborating institutions collected whole blood in K2EDTA tubes following their own protocols. For TCRbeta analysis, collaborators shipped samples in one of three forms: frozen whole blood, isolated PBMCs, or DNA extracted from either of those sample types. TCRbeta CDR3 regions were amplified from genomic DNA using the immunoSEQ Assay, a bias-controlled multiplex PCR. The published analysis was carried out like this. Nucleated cell counts per sample were estimated from amplification of reference gene primers within the assay. To quantify the absolute abundance of each unique TCRbeta CDR3 rearrangement, sequence reads were collapsed and filtered. For each sample, productive Simpson clonality was calculated by taking the square root of Simpson's diversity index across productive rearrangements. TCRdb holds this immuneACCESS table with in-frame rearrangements only. Some clones are missing; in checked studies, unresolved V genes explain under half, and the rest has no known cause. The D gene and trimming were derived from the DNA, and the V and J assignments and clone size from that table. This sample holds roughly 62,000 clones; approximately 79% were observed only once. The top ten clones comprise roughly 21% of the sample.

V and J are trimmed by 6 bases and 6 bases, and the gene matches miss 2 bases of the junction. From the cysteine through the phenylalanine, the CDR3 covers 12 amino acids. Here the CDR3 DNA is all that survives: 36 bases in frame from base 1. For CDR1 and CDR2, the germline V gene lists MNHEY and SVGAGI. As for this clone: No antigen is known for it. There are no base qualities to consult, and no much larger clone falls within one base.

Sequenced material: peripheral blood. Here the chain combines TRBV6-5 and TRBJ1-2, with 9 bases in between that match TRBD1. This TCR derives from a woman older than 75 with active or convalescent COVID-19. Here the CDR3 is given as CASSRDRDGYTF. Read as DNA, the sequence is TGTGCCAGCAGCCGGGACAGGGATGGCTACACCTTC.